These T cell receptor beta chains were read from a single sample in a study of cytotoxic CD8 clonotypes in ibrutinib-treated CLL. Measured with immunoSEQ multiplex PCR; TCRdb has only the in-frame clones, and not every one. The sample carries about 160,000 clones, approximately 77% recorded once. Sequenced material: PBMCs, taken after 12 months of ibrutinib treatment. These receptors came from a human donor with chronic lymphocytic leukemia. The CDR3 runs from the conserved cysteine through the conserved F or W. The D gene is left open where the match is weak. Clone size is given for some rows only: seen once, a few or many times, or a class if the clone is expanded.

d_gene | abundance | len | j_gene | v_gene | CDR3nt | CDR3aa
- | - | 14 | TRBJ2-5 | TRBV28 | TGTGCCAGCAGTTTACCCCACAGGCAAGAGACCCAGTACTTC | CASSLPHRQETQYF
TRBD1 | - | 15 | TRBJ2-2 | TRBV29-1 | TGCAGCGTTGAGGAGACAGGGGCGAACACCGGGGAGCTGTTTTTT | CSVEETGANTGELFF
- | - | 15 | TRBJ2-1 | TRBV28 | TGTGCCAGCAGTCCGCTTAGAGGACAATACAATGAGCAGTTCTTC | CASSPLRGQYNEQFF
TRBD2 | - | 14 | TRBJ2-2 | TRBV7-2 | TGTGCCAGCAGGGCACTAGCGGGGTCCGGGGAGCTGTTTTTT | CASRALAGSGELFF
- | - | 15 | TRBJ1-4 | TRBV10-3 | TGTGCCATCAGTGAGTCGTCGGGGCGGGGGGAAAAACTGTTTTTT | CAISESSGRGEKLFF
- | - | 18 | TRBJ2-5 | TRBV9 | TGTGCCAGCAGCGTAGACATACAGGGCCACAGGAGGCAAGAGACCCAGTACTTC | CASSVDIQGHRRQETQYF
- | few | 13 | TRBJ1-1 | TRBV30 | TGTGCCTGGAGTGCGGGGCCGGACACTGAAGCTTTCTTT | CAWSAGPDTEAFF
TRBD1 | - | 18 | TRBJ2-2 | TRBV7-8 | TGTGCCAGCGGACGAACCTCCGGGACAGGGGGTGGCACCGGGGAGCTGTTTTTT | CASGRTSGTGGGTGELFF
TRBD1 | - | 16 | TRBJ1-2 | TRBV19 | TGTGCCAGTAGTATCGATGGGGACAGGACCTCCTATGGCTACACCTTC | CASSIDGDRTSYGYTF
TRBD2 | - | 16 | TRBJ2-3 | TRBV25-1 | TGTGCCAGCAGTGGTAGGACTAGCGGGGTGGTAGATACGCAGTATTTT | CASSGRTSGVVDTQYF
TRBD2 | - | 16 | TRBJ2-7 | TRBV5-8 | TGTGCCAGCAGCGGTATGACTACTAGCGGGAGATACGAGCAGTACTTC | CASSGMTTSGRYEQYF
TRBD1 | few | 13 | TRBJ1-1 | TRBV5-5 | TGTGCCAGCAGCTTAACAGGGGACGCTGAAGCTTTCTTT | CASSLTGDAEAFF
- | - | 14 | TRBJ2-7 | TRBV6-1 | TGTGCCAGCAGTGTGGAGGACGGAGGGTACGAGCAGTACTTC | CASSVEDGGYEQYF
- | - | 14 | TRBJ2-1 | TRBV5-6 | TGTGCCAGCAGCTTGGGAAACCGGTACAATGAGCAGTTCTTC | CASSLGNRYNEQFF
- | once | 12 | TRBJ1-2 | TRBV5-1 | TGCGCCAGCAGCTTGGACAACTATGGCTACACCTTC | CASSLDNYGYTF
- | once | 14 | TRBJ1-1 | TRBV30 | TGTGCCTGGAGTGCCTCAGGGCGGTACACTGAAGCTTTCTTT | CAWSASGRYTEAFF
- | - | 14 | TRBJ2-5 | TRBV7-2 | TGTGCCAGCAGCTCCGGAGAGTTCCAAGAGACCCAGTACTTC | CASSSGEFQETQYF
TRBD2 | - | 19 | TRBJ2-5 | TRBV4-1 | TGCGCCAGCAGCCAAGATCTGGAGACTAGCGGGGGGTCTCAAGAGACCCAGTACTTC | CASSQDLETSGGSQETQYF
- | few | 14 | TRBJ1-5 | TRBV18 | TGTGCCAGCTCGGCGGGGTCCGGTAATCAGCCCCAGCATTTT | CASSAGSGNQPQHF
TRBD2 | - | 14 | TRBJ2-1 | TRBV4-3 | TGCGCCAGCAGCCAAGAGCGGGAGGGCCTAGAGCAGTTCTTC | CASSQEREGLEQFF
- | once | 13 | TRBJ2-7 | TRBV9 | TGTGCCAGCAGCGTCGCCGGGATATCGGAGCAGTACTTC | CASSVAGISEQYF
- | - | 16 | TRBJ1-3 | TRBV28 | TGTGCCAGCAGTTTATATCCGGGAAGCTCTGGAAACACCATATATTTT | CASSLYPGSSGNTIYF
TRBD1 | - | 15 | TRBJ1-3 | TRBV28 | TGTGCCAGCAGTCTCGACAGGGTGACTAGAAACACCATATATTTT | CASSLDRVTRNTIYF
TRBD2 | once | 13 | TRBJ2-7 | TRBV2 | TGTGCCAGCAGACTAGCGGGGGTTAGGGAGCAGTACTTC | CASRLAGVREQYF
TRBD2 | - | 16 | TRBJ2-1 | TRBV7-2 | TGTGCCAGCAGCTTAGTGACTAGCGGGAGCAGAAATGAGCAGTTCTTC | CASSLVTSGSRNEQFF
TRBD1 | - | 16 | TRBJ2-1 | TRBV7-2 | TGTGCCAGCACTATACTGCCGGGACAGGGTCAGGTTGAGCAGTTCTTC | CASTILPGQGQVEQFF
TRBD1 | - | 17 | TRBJ1-5 | TRBV28 | TGTGCCAGCAGTCTGGGACAGGGAGTAACGAGCAATCAGCCCCAGCATTTT | CASSLGQGVTSNQPQHF
- | - | 15 | TRBJ1-5 | TRBV2 | TGTGCCAGCAGGGGACTTCAGTTTAGCAATCAGCCCCAGCATTTT | CASRGLQFSNQPQHF
TRBD1 | - | 19 | TRBJ1-4 | TRBV4-2 | TGTGCCAGCAGCAGACATAGACAGGGCTGGGTGGCAACTAATGAAAAACTGTTTTTT | CASSRHRQGWVATNEKLFF
- | once | 14 | TRBJ1-4 | TRBV28 | TGTGCCAGCAGTTTAACGGGGCTGGGTGAAAAACTGTTTTTT | CASSLTGLGEKLFF
TRBD1 | once | 16 | TRBJ1-1 | TRBV7-9 | TGTGCCAGCAGCCCAGGGGACAGGGGATGGAACACTGAAGCTTTCTTT | CASSPGDRGWNTEAFF
- | - | 16 | TRBJ1-6 | TRBV28 | TGTGCCAGCAGTTTTTGGGGCAGTCTCCTCAATTCACCCCTCCACTTT | CASSFWGSLLNSPLHF
- | - | 16 | TRBJ2-2 | TRBV27 | TGTGCCAGCAGTTCCATATCTACAGGGAAGGCCGGGGAGCTGTTTTTT | CASSSISTGKAGELFF
TRBD2 | - | 15 | TRBJ2-5 | TRBV10-2 | TGCGCCAGCAGTGGGGTTGGTAGCGGGGAAGAGACCCAGTACTTC | CASSGVGSGEETQYF
TRBD1 | - | 18 | TRBJ2-3 | TRBV19 | TGTGCCAGTAGTAGAGGCGGCACCGGGACAGGATACACAGATACGCAGTATTTT | CASSRGGTGTGYTDTQYF